This T cell receptor (beta chain) was retrieved from a study of blood T cell repertoires in COVID-19. The protocol was immunoSEQ multiplex PCR, while the TCRdb copy is restricted to in-frame clones and leaves out a portion. The data hold some 200,000 clones, with approximately 90% observed a single time. Sequencing used PBMCs or T cells enriched from blood (not recorded which). This receptor was identified in a woman younger than 45 who had recovered from COVID-19.

The CDR3 loop is CAWSWGPNTEAFF. CDR3 nucleotides: TGTGCCTGGAGTTGGGGCCCGAACACTGAAGCTTTCTTT. The J gene is TRBJ1-1, the V gene TRBV30, with D perhaps TRBD1 (5 bases). Germline V lookup: CDR1 GTSNPN, CDR2 SVGIG (reference sequence). This CDR3 has 13 residues. Between the trimmed V and J ends, which lost 2 bases and 1 base, there was a span of 8 bases.